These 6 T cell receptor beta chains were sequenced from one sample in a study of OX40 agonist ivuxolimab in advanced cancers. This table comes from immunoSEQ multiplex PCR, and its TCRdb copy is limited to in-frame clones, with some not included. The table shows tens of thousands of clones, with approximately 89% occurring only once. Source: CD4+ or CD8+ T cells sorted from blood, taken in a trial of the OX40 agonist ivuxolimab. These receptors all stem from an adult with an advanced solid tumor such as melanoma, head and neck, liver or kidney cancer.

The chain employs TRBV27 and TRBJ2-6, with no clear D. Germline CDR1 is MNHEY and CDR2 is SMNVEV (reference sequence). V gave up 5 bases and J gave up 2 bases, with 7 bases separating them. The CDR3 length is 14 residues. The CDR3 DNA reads TGTGCCAGCAGTCTGTTCCCTGGGGCCAACGTCCTGACTTTC. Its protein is CASSLFPGANVLTF.

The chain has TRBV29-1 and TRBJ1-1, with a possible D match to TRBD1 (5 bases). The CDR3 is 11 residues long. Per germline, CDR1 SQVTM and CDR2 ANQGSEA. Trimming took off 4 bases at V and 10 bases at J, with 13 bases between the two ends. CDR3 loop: CSVGREKSAFF. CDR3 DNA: TGCAGCGTTGGCAGGGAAAAATCAGCTTTCTTT.

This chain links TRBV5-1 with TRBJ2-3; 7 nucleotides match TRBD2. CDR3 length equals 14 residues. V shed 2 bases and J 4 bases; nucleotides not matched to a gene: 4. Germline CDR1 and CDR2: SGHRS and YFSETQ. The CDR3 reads CASSLAGFADTQYF. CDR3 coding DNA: TGCGCCAGCAGCTTAGCGGGATTTGCAGATACGCAGTATTTT.

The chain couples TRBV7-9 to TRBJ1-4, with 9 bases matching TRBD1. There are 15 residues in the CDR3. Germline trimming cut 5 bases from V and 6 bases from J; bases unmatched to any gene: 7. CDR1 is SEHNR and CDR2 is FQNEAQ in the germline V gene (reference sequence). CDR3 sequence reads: CASSPQTGGHEKLFF. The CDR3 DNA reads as TGTGCCAGCAGCCCTCAGACAGGGGGGCATGAAAAACTGTTTTTT.

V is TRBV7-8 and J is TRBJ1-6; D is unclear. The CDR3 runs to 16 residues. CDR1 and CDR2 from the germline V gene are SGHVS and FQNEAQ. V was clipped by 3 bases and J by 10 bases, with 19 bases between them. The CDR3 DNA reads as TGTGCCAGCAGCTTCGCCTCTCGGGGAGTAAACTCACCCCTCCACTTT. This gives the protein CASSFASRGVNSPLHF.

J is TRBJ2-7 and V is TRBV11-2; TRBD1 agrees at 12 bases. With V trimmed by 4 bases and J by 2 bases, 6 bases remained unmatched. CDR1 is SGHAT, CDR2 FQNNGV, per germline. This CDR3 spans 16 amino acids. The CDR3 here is CASSYSGTGGTYEQYF. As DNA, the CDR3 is TGTGCCAGCAGCTACTCCGGGACAGGGGGCACCTACGAGCAGTACTTC.